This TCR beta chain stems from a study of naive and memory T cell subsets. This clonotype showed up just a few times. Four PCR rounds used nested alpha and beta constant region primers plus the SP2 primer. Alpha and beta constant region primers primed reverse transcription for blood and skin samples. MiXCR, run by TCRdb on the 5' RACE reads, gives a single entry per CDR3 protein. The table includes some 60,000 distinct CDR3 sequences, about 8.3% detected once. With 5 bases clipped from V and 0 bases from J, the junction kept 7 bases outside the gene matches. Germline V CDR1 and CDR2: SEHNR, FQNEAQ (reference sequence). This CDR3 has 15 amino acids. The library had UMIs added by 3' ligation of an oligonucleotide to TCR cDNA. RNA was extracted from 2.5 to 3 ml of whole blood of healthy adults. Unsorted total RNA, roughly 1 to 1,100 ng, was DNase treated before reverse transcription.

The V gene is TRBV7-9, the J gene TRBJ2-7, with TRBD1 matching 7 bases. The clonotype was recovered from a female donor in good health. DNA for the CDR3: TGTGCCAGCAGCCCTCCCGGGACAGCCTCCTACGAGCAGTACTTC. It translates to CASSPPGTASYEQYF.